The rows below give T cell receptor beta chains drawn from one sample of a study of cytomegalovirus exposure and HLA in healthy donors. Measured with immunoSEQ multiplex PCR; TCRdb has only the in-frame clones, and not every one. The sample holds under 200,000 clones; approximately 78% are singletons and the top ten take approximately 14%. What was sequenced was PBMCs. The receptors shown here come from a woman aged 25 to 39 in good health and CMV-seropositive. CDR3s include the opening cysteine and the closing phenylalanine or tryptophan. D genes are given only for firm matches. A clone size is listed for some rows: how often the clone was seen (once, few, many), or a class if it is expanded.

size	D	V	J	CDR3	DNA
.	.	TRBV5-1	TRBJ2-1	CASSPQPGREYNEQFF	TGCGCCAGCAGCCCCCAACCGGGGCGGGAATACAATGAGCAGTTCTTC
.	TRBD1	TRBV30	TRBJ1-1	CAWSVQGGIEAFF	TGTGCCTGGAGTGTACAGGGGGGCATTGAAGCTTTCTTT
few	.	TRBV2	TRBJ2-5	CASRDDGKETQYF	TGTGCCAGCAGAGACGACGGGAAAGAGACCCAGTACTTC
once	TRBD2	TRBV10-3	TRBJ2-7	CATVGTSGAQYEQYF	TGTGCCACCGTTGGGACTAGCGGAGCCCAGTACGAGCAGTACTTC
.	.	TRBV9	TRBJ1-6	CASSVAPGRENSPLHF	TGTGCCAGCAGCGTAGCCCCGGGAAGGGAGAATTCACCCCTCCACTTT
few	.	TRBV10-3	TRBJ2-7	CAISFTGNYEQYF	TGTGCCATCAGCTTCACAGGGAACTACGAGCAGTACTTC
.	.	TRBV30	TRBJ1-4	CAWSVRGRLNEKLFF	TGTGCCTGGAGTGTACGAGGGCGGCTTAATGAAAAACTGTTTTTT
.	TRBD1	TRBV19	TRBJ2-7	CASSWTGGSGEQYF	TGTGCCAGTAGTTGGACAGGGGGCTCGGGCGAGCAGTACTTC
.	TRBD1	TRBV11-2	TRBJ1-5	CASSGDRDQPQHF	TGTGCCAGCAGCGGGGACAGGGATCAGCCCCAGCATTTT
.	.	TRBV4-1	TRBJ1-2	CASSQGYRQLNYGYTF	TGCGCCAGCAGCCAAGGTTATAGACAGCTCAACTATGGCTACACCTTC
.	.	TRBV10-1	TRBJ1-2	CASKGTHYGYTF	TGCGCCAGCAAAGGGACACACTATGGCTACACCTTC
once	.	TRBV28	TRBJ2-5	CASSFEENREETQYF	TGTGCCAGCAGTTTTGAGGAAAACAGGGAAGAGACCCAGTACTTC
once	TRBD2	TRBV19	TRBJ2-5	CASSPTSGFETQYF	TGTGCCAGTAGTCCAACTAGCGGGTTTGAGACCCAGTACTTC
.	.	TRBV28	TRBJ1-2	CASSSVIYGYTF	TGTGCCAGCAGTTCGGTCATCTATGGCTACACCTTC
.	.	TRBV25-1	TRBJ2-7	CASSERWGGYEQYF	TGTGCCAGCAGTGAAAGGTGGGGAGGCTACGAGCAGTACTTC
.	.	TRBV4-2	TRBJ2-7	CASSQEFFYEQYF	TGTGCCAGCAGCCAAGAGTTCTTCTACGAGCAGTACTTC
.	.	TRBV6-1	TRBJ1-6	CASDQGYSPLHF	TGTGCCAGCGACCAGGGATACTCACCCCTCCACTTT
.	.	TRBV7-2	TRBJ2-7	CASSFTGYEQYF	TGTGCCAGCAGCTTTACCGGCTACGAGCAGTACTTC
.	.	TRBV21-1	TRBJ1-2	CASSKWGGANYGYTF	TGTGCCAGCAGCAAATGGGGGGGCGCTAACTATGGCTACACCTTC
.	.	TRBV30	TRBJ2-2	CAWSERASAGELFF	TGTGCCTGGAGTGAGAGGGCTTCGGCCGGGGAGCTGTTTTTT
.	TRBD1	TRBV29-1	TRBJ2-3	CSVGQGASTQYF	TGCAGCGTTGGGCAGGGGGCGAGTACGCAGTATTTT
.	.	TRBV27	TRBJ2-3	CASRRERRGTDTQYF	TGTGCCAGCAGACGAGAGCGGAGGGGAACAGATACGCAGTATTTT
.	TRBD1	TRBV4-1	TRBJ1-2	CASRPNYRRTGGTGGYTF	TGCGCCAGCAGGCCAAACTACCGTCGGACAGGGGGAACCGGTGGCTACACCTTC
few	TRBD1	TRBV4-1	TRBJ2-7	CASSQDTGTGSSYEQYF	TGCGCCAGCAGCCAAGATACCGGGACAGGGAGCTCCTACGAGCAGTACTTC
.	.	TRBV9	TRBJ1-4	CASSVDTGNEKLFF	TGTGCCAGCAGCGTAGATACAGGCAATGAAAAACTGTTTTTT
.	.	TRBV12-5	TRBJ2-7	CASGLVPVPVSYEQYF	TGTGCTAGTGGTTTGGTCCCGGTACCGGTGTCCTACGAGCAGTACTTC
few	.	TRBV5-1	TRBJ2-7	CASSLAGGRSLYEQYF	TGCGCCAGCAGCTTGGCCGGGGGGCGCAGCCTTTACGAGCAGTACTTC
.	TRBD1	TRBV13	TRBJ1-6	CASSFRTGTSPLHF	TGTGCCAGCAGCTTTAGGACAGGGACGTCACCCCTCCACTTT
few	.	TRBV5-1	TRBJ1-3	CASSETHRASGNTIYF	TGCGCCAGCTCCGAGACCCACAGGGCCTCTGGAAACACCATATATTTT
.	TRBD1	TRBV12-5	TRBJ2-7	CASGPGQDYEQYF	TGTGCTAGTGGTCCGGGACAGGACTACGAGCAGTACTTC
.	.	TRBV7-9	TRBJ2-2	CASSLVRGDTGELFF	TGTGCCAGCAGCTTGGTCAGGGGGGACACCGGGGAGCTGTTTTTT
.	.	TRBV4-3	TRBJ2-1	CASSPGSGGYNEQFF	TGCGCCAGCAGCCCAGGGTCAGGGGGGTACAATGAGCAGTTCTTC
.	TRBD1	TRBV7-3	TRBJ2-6	CASSLATGQPGANVLTF	TGTGCCAGCAGCTTAGCGACAGGGCAGCCTGGGGCCAACGTCCTGACTTTC
.	TRBD1	TRBV5-6	TRBJ1-1	CASSATGVAEAFF	TGTGCCAGCAGCGCTACAGGGGTAGCTGAAGCTTTCTTT
few	TRBD1	TRBV29-1	TRBJ2-3	CSVLDRGSTDTQYF	TGCAGCGTTCTTGACAGGGGTAGCACAGATACGCAGTATTTT
.	.	TRBV11-3	TRBJ2-1	CASSPNGGEQFF	TGTGCCAGCAGCCCCAACGGGGGTGAGCAGTTCTTC
.	.	TRBV6-6	TRBJ1-3	CASSYEGVTGNTIYF	TGTGCCAGCAGTTACGAGGGGGTGACTGGAAACACCATATATTTT
.	TRBD1	TRBV18	TRBJ1-4	CASSLDRGRVELFF	TGTGCCAGCTCGCTGGACAGGGGGCGCGTGGAACTGTTTTTT
.	TRBD1	TRBV7-9	TRBJ1-2	CASSLESLGDRDYGYTF	TGTGCCAGCAGCCTAGAATCCTTAGGGGACAGAGACTATGGCTACACCTTC
.	.	TRBV6-1	TRBJ2-7	CASSEVRAPYEQYF	TGTGCCAGCAGTGAAGTCAGGGCCCCCTACGAGCAGTACTTC
.	TRBD2	TRBV13	TRBJ2-1	CASSLVWGTSGERGNYNEQFF	TGTGCCAGCAGCTTAGTGTGGGGGACTAGCGGGGAGAGGGGAAATTACAATGAGCAGTTCTTC
.	TRBD1	TRBV5-6	TRBJ1-5	CASSPGTANQPQHF	TGTGCCAGCAGCCCAGGGACAGCGAATCAGCCCCAGCATTTT
.	.	TRBV6-5	TRBJ1-2	CASRVSLANYGYTF	TGTGCCAGCAGAGTCAGCCTAGCTAACTATGGCTACACCTTC
.	.	TRBV30	TRBJ1-4	CAWSLQGVLNEKLFF	TGTGCCTGGTCTTTACAAGGGGTCCTAAATGAAAAACTGTTTTTT
.	.	TRBV18	TRBJ2-1	CASSPPEAVSSYNEQFF	TGTGCCAGCTCACCACCGGAGGCGGTAAGCTCCTACAATGAGCAGTTCTTC
.	TRBD1	TRBV30	TRBJ1-5	CAWSAGQANQPQHF	TGTGCCTGGAGTGCCGGACAGGCGAATCAGCCCCAGCATTTT